This T cell receptor beta chain was sequenced in a study of Ad26.COV2.S vaccination and SARS-CoV-2 variants. Study overall: Into the muscle, Ad26.COV2.S was dosed once or twice, 56 days apart. Study outcomes and limitations: Quantification of TCR breadth and depth may have yielded underestimates of total T cell responses. Non-spike TCR breadth was similar in vaccine and placebo recipients.

The treatment was: some 20 received Ad26.COV2.S at low or high dose, single or two shots; 5 received placebo; per-sample allocation not given. Specimens were obtained on day 63 following the first vaccine or placebo injection. The shot given was an Ad26 vector that makes Wuhan-strain SARS-CoV-2 spike. Using immunoSEQ multiplex PCR, the repertoire was profiled, and TCRdb retains in-frame clones only, with some absent. In the table there are nearly 400,000 clones, approximately 91% of which are singletons. On this clone itself: The antigen is not known.

The CDR3 covers 11 residues. V dropped 4 bases and J dropped 6 bases, with 8 bases sitting between them. Germline V gives CDR1 SGHNT, CDR2 YYREEE (reference sequence). The receptor's source is a person between 18 and 65 years old who received the Ad26.COV2.S COVID-19 vaccine or a placebo. The source material was peripheral blood, sampled in a trial of Ad26.COV2.S vaccine versus placebo. This rearrangement joins TRBV5-4 to TRBJ2-7; D is unresolved. The CDR3 spells CASSANGEQYF. CDR3 sequence (DNA): TGTGCCAGCAGCGCGAACGGCGAGCAGTACTTC.